The rows below give T cell receptor beta chains drawn from one sample of a study of blood T cell repertoires in COVID-19. Repertoires were generated with immunoSEQ multiplex PCR, while TCRdb's copy carries only in-frame clones and drops some. Of roughly 120,000 clones listed, more than 75% are singletons. Sequencing was carried out using peripheral blood. These receptors came from a human donor in a cohort sampled during active COVID-19. Each CDR3 is given with its conserved first and last residue. Clone size is shown for a subset of rows, as once, few, many or a class of expanded clone.

J gene,clone size,V gene,CDR3 protein
TRBJ2-7,NA,TRBV7-9,CASSLGPGAERESYEQYF
TRBJ2-1,once,TRBV7-9,CASSLGSSGNDEQFF
TRBJ2-7,once,TRBV25-1,CPSSGLAGGLRDEQYF
TRBJ2-3,NA,TRBV7-8,CASTLGSGGGTDTQYF
TRBJ1-2,NA,TRBV3-1/TRBV3-2,CASSHSDRPPRPF
TRBJ1-1,NA,TRBV7-2,CASSSLGQGAYEAFF
TRBJ1-6,few,TRBV11-2,CASSLADRQNSPLHF
TRBJ1-6,few,TRBV28,CASRGLSSYNSPLHF
TRBJ1-3,NA,TRBV19,CASSMGGFSGNTIYF
TRBJ2-2,NA,TRBV7-2,CASSIRQLLSTGELFF
TRBJ1-1,NA,TRBV2,CAGRGTGDATFF
TRBJ2-7,NA,TRBV6-5,CASSRGQIAPYEQYF
TRBJ2-5,once,TRBV24-1,CATSDSTATNQETQYF
TRBJ2-7,NA,TRBV27,CASSLLGTSASYEQYF
TRBJ1-4,NA,TRBV7-2,CASSLQAYRDEKLFF
TRBJ2-5,NA,TRBV7-2,CASSLGGAGRGETQYF
TRBJ1-2,NA,TRBV20-1,CSASGPYGYTF
TRBJ1-1,NA,TRBV27,CASSSQMNTEAFF